Each of the 5 T cell receptor beta chains below was sequenced from the same sample in a study of CD8 T cells in ankylosing spondylitis. TCRdb recomputed calls from the 5' RACE reads with MiXCR, one row per CDR3 protein. The repertoire holds 200,000 to 250,000 distinct CDR3 sequences, with around 10% as singletons. The material sequenced was blood, either unsorted or a sorted T cell fraction (not recorded which). Source of these receptors: a male donor with ankylosing spondylitis or in good health (not recorded which).

This clonotype was detected many times. The gene calls are TRBV5-1 and TRBJ2-1; 8 bases are a match to TRBD1. V trimming: 2 bases; J trimming: 8 bases; junction bases outside the gene matches: 6. The germline V gene encodes CDR1 SGHRS and CDR2 YFSETQ. The CDR3 has 14 residues. The CDR3: CASSFSTGAHEQFF. The CDR3 bases are TGCGCCAGCAGCTTTTCGACAGGGGCGCATGAGCAGTTCTTC.

This clonotype has only a few counts. The chain is built from TRBV5-6 and TRBJ2-7; no clear D. CDR1 SGHDT and CDR2 YYEEEE come from the germline V gene. V dropped 3 bases and J dropped 2 bases, with 15 bases sitting between them. The CDR3 has 15 amino acids. The CDR3 bases are TGTGCCAGCAGCTGGGATCAGTCGCCCCCCTACGAGCAGTACTTC. Translating it yields CASSWDQSPPYEQYF.

This clonotype was seen ten or more times. The CDR3 coding sequence is TGCGCCAGCAGCCTAGACGGACATGTGGAGACCCAGTACTTC. Its translation is CASSLDGHVETQYF. This rearrangement joins TRBV5-1 to TRBJ2-5; a possible D gene is TRBD1 (5 bases). CDR1 is SGHRS and CDR2 is YFSETQ in the germline V gene. CDR3 length: 14 amino acids. Trimming cost V 4 bases and J 5 bases, with 15 bases left between them. The full variable domain, in which reference TRBV5-1 and TRBJ2-5 provide the parts outside the CDR3, is KAGVTQTPRYLIKTRGQQVTLSCSPISGHRSVSWYQQTPGQGLQFLFEYFSETQRNKGNFPGRFSGRQFSNSRSEMNVSTLELGDSALYLCASSLDGHVETQYFGPGTRLLVL.

The sample holds many counts of this clonotype. The chain is built from TRBV5-1 and TRBJ2-7; the D gene is possibly TRBD1 (6 bases). This CDR3 is built from 14 residues. Germline V gene lookup returns CDR1 SGHRS and CDR2 YFSETQ. Trimming took off 3 bases at V and 0 bases at J, with 10 bases between the two ends. CDR3 sequence reads: CASSWDTSSYEQYF. The CDR3 DNA sequence: TGCGCCAGCAGCTGGGACACTAGCTCCTACGAGCAGTACTTC.

In this sample, this clonotype turned up many times. The chain combines TRBV5-6 with TRBJ2-1; D may be TRBD1 (7 bases). CDR3 size: 14 residues. Germline V gene lookup returns CDR1 SGHDT and CDR2 YYEEEE. The V gene lost 2 bases and the J gene lost 6 bases, with 12 bases spanning the gap. CDR3 bases: TGTGCCAGCAGCTTCGACAGGGAGGCCAATGAGCAGTTCTTC. It encodes CASSFDREANEQFF.